The present T cell receptor beta chain was sequenced within a study of CXCR3-negative and CXCR3-positive naive CD8 T cells. Overall study: Every library held about 1.5 +/- 0.3 million TRB reads, and the total came to roughly 140 million. Notes on the study in general: For CXCR3-positive naive cells, TRB CDR3s were more hydrophobic than those of CXCR3-negative naive cells. TCR interaction strength was inferred from TRB CDR3 physicochemistry, as CD5 matched across naive subsets.

Note on this clonotype: The antigen remains unidentified.

Germline CDR1 SGHRS, CDR2 YFSETQ. CDR3 length: 16 amino acids. UMI-labeled TRB cDNA libraries were prepared by 5' RACE. TCRdb re-called the 5' RACE reads and gives one entry per CDR3 protein, without DNA. This repertoire includes roughly 80,000 distinct CDR3 sequences. Subsets of CD8+ T cells were each sorted in triplicate at hundreds of thousands of cells apiece. Among CD8+ T cells, naive ones were CD45RO-CCR7+CD27+CD95-. The gene calls are TRBV5-1 and TRBJ2-1; absent DNA, TCRdb's TRBD1 call cannot be checked. The sample consisted of naive CXCR3+ CD8+ T cells from blood. The subset here: CD45RO-CCR7+CD27+CD95- naive CD8+ T cells expressing CXCR3 (TNR3+). The clonotype was recovered from a human donor in good health. Some clones in this sample may be carry-over from other donors' samples. This chain's CDR3 is CASSGDSREAYNEQFF.